This T cell receptor beta chain was observed in a study of T cells in Graves' hyperthyroidism and ophthalmopathy. The CDR3 runs 18 residues. CDR1 is LNHDA, CDR2 SQIVND, per germline (reference sequence). Trimming took 4 bases from V and 1 from J, leaving 19 bases between them. RNA transcripts were the template for amplifying TCR beta CDR3 regions. HTBI primers were used for first-round RT-PCR of the TCR CDR3. TCRdb passed the multiplex PCR reads through MiXCR, listing each CDR3 protein once. The sample contains approximately 590,000 distinct CDR3 sequences, approximately 15% of which appear only once. For the diagnoses, clinical symptoms, serum thyroxine and TRAb, thyroid ultrasound and orbital computed tomography were used.

The clonotype comes from a woman younger than 45 with Graves' hyperthyroidism. The V call is TRBV19, the J call TRBJ2-2; D is perhaps TRBD1 (7 bases). The sample was blood. CDR3 sequence reads: CASSTRGGGAGNTGELFF. The CDR3, as DNA: TGTGCCAGTAGTACCCGAGGAGGGGGCGCAGGGAACACCGGGGAGCTGTTTTTT.